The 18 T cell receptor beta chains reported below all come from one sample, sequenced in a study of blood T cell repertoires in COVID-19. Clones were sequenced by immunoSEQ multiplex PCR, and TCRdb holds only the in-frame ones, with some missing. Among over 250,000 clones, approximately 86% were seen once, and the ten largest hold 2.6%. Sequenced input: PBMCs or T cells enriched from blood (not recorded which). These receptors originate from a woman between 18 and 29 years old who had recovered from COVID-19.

CDR3 region: CASRETGSPYEQYF. CDR3 sequence (DNA): TGTGCCAGCAGAGAGACAGGGTCCCCCTACGAGCAGTACTTC. The chain links TRBV27 to TRBJ2-7; 7 bases are shared with TRBD1. The CDR3 is made up of 14 amino acids. The germline gives CDR1 MNHEY, CDR2 SMNVEV (reference sequence). V lost 6 bases and J lost 2; bases outside the gene matches: 7.

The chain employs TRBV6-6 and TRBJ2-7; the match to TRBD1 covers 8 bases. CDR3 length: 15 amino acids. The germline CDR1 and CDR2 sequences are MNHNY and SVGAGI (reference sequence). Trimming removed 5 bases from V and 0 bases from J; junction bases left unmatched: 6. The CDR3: CASSGRDRSSYEQYF. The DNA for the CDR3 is TGTGCCAGCAGTGGCCGGGACAGGAGCTCCTACGAGCAGTACTTC.

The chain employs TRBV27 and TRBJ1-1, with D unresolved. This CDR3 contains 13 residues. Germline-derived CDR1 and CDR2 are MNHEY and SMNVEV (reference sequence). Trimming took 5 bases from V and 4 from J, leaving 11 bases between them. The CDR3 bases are TGTGCCAGCAGTCTCCGTCGGTCCACTGAAGCTTTCTTT. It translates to CASSLRRSTEAFF.

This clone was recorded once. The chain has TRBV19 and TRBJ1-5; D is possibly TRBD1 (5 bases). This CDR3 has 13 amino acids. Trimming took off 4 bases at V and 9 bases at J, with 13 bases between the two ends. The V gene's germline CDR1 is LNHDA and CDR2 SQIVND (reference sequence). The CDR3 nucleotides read TGTGCCAGTAGTAACACGCGGACATGGCCCCAGCATTTT. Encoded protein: CASSNTRTWPQHF.

CDR3: CASSSERQGDSYEQYF. The CDR3 region has the DNA TGTGCCAGCAGTTCCGAGCGACAGGGGGACTCCTACGAGCAGTACTTC. The chain is built from TRBV6-2 or TRBV6-3 and TRBJ2-7; TRBD1 matches 9 bases. This CDR3 is built from 16 residues. Germline CDR1 reads MNHEY; CDR2 reads SVGEGT. The V gene end was trimmed by 4 bases and the J gene end by 0 bases; junction bases not matched to a gene: 7.

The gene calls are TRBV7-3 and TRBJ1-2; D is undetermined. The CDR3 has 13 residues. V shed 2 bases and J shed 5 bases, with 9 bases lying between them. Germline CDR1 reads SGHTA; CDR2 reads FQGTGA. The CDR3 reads CASSLVFGYGYTF. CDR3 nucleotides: TGTGCCAGCAGCTTAGTATTCGGTTATGGCTACACCTTC.

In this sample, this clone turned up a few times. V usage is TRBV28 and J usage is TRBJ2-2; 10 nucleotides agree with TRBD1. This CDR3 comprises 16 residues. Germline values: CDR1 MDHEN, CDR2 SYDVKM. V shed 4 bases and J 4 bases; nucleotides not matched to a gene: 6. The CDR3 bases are TGTGCCAGCAGTTCCGACAGGGGGCACACCACCGGGGAGCTGTTTTTT. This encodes CASSSDRGHTTGELFF.

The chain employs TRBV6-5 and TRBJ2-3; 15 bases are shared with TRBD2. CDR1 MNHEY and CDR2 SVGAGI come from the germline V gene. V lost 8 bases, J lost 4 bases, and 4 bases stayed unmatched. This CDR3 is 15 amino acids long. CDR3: CASGTSGGYADTQYF. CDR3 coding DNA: TGTGCCAGCGGGACTAGCGGGGGGTACGCAGATACGCAGTATTTT.

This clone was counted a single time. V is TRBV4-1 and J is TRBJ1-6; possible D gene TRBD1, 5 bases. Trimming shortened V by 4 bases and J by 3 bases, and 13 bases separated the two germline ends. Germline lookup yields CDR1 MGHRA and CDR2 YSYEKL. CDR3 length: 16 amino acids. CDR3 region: CASSPNRGDYNSPLHF. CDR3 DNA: TGCGCCAGCAGCCCCAACCGGGGGGACTATAATTCACCCCTCCACTTT.

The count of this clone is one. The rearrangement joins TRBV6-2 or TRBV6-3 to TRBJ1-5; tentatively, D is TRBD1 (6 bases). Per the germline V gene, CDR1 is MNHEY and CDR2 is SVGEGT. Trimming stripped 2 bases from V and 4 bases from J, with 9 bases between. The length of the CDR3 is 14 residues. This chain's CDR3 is CASSYGQFNQPQHF. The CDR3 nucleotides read TGTGCCAGCAGTTACGGACAGTTTAATCAGCCCCAGCATTTT.

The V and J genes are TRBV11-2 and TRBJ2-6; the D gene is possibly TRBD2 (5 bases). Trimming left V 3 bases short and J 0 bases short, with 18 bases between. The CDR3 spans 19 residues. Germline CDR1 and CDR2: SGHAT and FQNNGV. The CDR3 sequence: CASSLVRVVGSSGANVLTF. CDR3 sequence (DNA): TGTGCCAGCAGCTTGGTGAGGGTAGTGGGGAGCTCTGGGGCCAACGTCCTGACTTTC. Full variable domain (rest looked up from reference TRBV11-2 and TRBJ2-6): EAGVAQSPRYKIIEKRQSVAFWCNPISGHATLYWYQQILGQGPKLLIQFQNNGVVDDSQLPKDRFSAERLKGVDSTLKIQPAKLEDSAVYLCASSLVRVVGSSGANVLTFGAGSRLTVL.

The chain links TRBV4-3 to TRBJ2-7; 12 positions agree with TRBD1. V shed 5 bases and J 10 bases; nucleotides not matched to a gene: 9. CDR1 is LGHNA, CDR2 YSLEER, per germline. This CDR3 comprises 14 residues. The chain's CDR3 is CASSARDRGPPQYF. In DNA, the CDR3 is TGCGCCAGCAGCGCCCGGGACAGGGGGCCCCCCCAGTACTTC.

The CDR3 DNA reads as TGCAGCGTTGAAGGTGGGGCTGGGTATGGCTACACCTTC. Translated: CSVEGGAGYGYTF. The chain uses TRBV29-1 and TRBJ1-2, with a tentative D call TRBD1 (5 bases). V was cut by 1 base and J by 5 bases, with 11 bases left in between. CDR3 length equals 13 residues. Germline CDR1 and CDR2: SQVTM and ANQGSEA.

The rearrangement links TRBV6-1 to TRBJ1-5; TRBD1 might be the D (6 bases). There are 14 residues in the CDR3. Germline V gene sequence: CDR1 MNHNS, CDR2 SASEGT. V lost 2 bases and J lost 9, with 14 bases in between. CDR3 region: CASSENWGQGPQHF. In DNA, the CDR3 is TGTGCCAGCAGTGAAAATTGGGGGCAAGGGCCCCAGCATTTT.

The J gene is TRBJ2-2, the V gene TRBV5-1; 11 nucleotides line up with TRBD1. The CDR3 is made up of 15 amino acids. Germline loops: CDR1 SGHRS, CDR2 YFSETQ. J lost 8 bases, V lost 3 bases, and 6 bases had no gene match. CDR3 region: CASSSGQGAPGELFF. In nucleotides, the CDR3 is TGCGCCAGCAGCTCAGGACAGGGGGCGCCTGGGGAGCTGTTTTTT.

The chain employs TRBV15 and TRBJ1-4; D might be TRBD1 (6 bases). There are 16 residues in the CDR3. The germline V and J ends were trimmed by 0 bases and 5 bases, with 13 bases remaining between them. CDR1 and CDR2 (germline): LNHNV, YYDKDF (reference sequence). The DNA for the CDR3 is TGTGCCACCAGCAGAGATCGGAGGACAGCAAATGAAAAACTGTTTTTT. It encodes CATSRDRRTANEKLFF.

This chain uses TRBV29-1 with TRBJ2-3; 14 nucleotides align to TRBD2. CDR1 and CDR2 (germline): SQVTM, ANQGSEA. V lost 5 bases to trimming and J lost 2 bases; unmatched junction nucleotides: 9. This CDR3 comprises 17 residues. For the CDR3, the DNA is TGCAGCGTTTCCGGCGGGACTAGCGGGAGAAACACAGATACGCAGTATTTT. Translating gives CSVSGGTSGRNTDTQYF.

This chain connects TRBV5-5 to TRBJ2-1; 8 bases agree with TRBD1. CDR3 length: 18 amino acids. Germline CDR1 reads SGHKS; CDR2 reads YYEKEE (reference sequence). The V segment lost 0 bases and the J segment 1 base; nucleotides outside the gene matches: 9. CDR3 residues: CASSLGTWDRQSYNEQFF. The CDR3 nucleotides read TGTGCCAGCAGCTTGGGGACCTGGGACAGGCAATCCTACAATGAGCAGTTCTTC.